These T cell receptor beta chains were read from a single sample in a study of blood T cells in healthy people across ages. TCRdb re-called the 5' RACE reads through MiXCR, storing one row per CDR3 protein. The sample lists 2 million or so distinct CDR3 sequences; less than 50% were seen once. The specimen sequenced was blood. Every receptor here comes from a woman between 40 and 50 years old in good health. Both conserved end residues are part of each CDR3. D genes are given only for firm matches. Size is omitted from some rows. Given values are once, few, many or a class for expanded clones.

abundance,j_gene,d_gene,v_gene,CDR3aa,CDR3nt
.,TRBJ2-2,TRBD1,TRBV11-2,CASSAQGAANTGELFF,TGTGCCAGCAGCGCTCAGGGGGCCGCGAACACCGGGGAGCTGTTTTTT
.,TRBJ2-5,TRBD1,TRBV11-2,CASSLTGRKETQYF,TGTGCCAGCAGCTTGACAGGGAGAAAAGAGACCCAGTACTTC
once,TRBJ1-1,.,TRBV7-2,CASSLVPQQGGEAFF,TGTGCCAGCAGCTTAGTTCCCCAACAGGGAGGCGAAGCTTTCTTT
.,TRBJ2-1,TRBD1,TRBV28,CAIKNRGAHNEQFF,TGTGCCATCAAGAACAGGGGGGCCCACAATGAGCAGTTCTTC
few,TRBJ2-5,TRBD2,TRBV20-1,CSARVWLAGSGETQYF,TGCAGTGCTAGAGTGTGGCTAGCGGGGTCAGGGGAGACCCAGTACTTC
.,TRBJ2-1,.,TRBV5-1,CASGGASRLGEQFF,TGCGCCAGCGGGGGAGCGTCTCGTTTGGGTGAGCAGTTCTTC
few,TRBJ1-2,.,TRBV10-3,CATYRPLGANYGYTF,TGTGCCACCTATCGACCACTGGGGGCTAACTATGGCTACACCTTC
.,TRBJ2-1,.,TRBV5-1,CASSLVAANNEQFF,TGCGCCAGCAGCTTGGTCGCAGCGAACAATGAGCAGTTCTTC
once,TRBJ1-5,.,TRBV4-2,CASSQGRVAAEKPQHF,TGTGCCAGCAGCCAGGGACGGGTGGCCGCGGAGAAGCCCCAGCATTTT
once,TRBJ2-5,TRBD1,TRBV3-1,CASSLRPTGEETQYF,TGTGCCAGCAGCCTACGTCCTACAGGGGAAGAGACCCAGTACTTC
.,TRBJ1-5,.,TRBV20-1,CSATNPRQGNQPQHF,TGCAGTGCTACAAACCCCCGACAGGGCAATCAGCCCCAGCATTTT
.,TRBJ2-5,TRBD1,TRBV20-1,CSTRLRQGLGEQYF,TGCAGTACAAGGCTTCGACAGGGGTTGGGGGAGCAGTACTTC
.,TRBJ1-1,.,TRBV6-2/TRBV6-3,CASSAPYRTEAFF,TGTGCCAGCAGCGCGCCCTATCGCACTGAAGCTTTCTTT
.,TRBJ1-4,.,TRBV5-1,CASSLEDEKLFF,TGCGCCAGCAGCTTGGAGGACGAAAAACTGTTTTTT
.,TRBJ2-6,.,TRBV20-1,CSAVGQANVLTF,TGCAGTGCCGTCGGTCAGGCCAACGTCCTGACTTTC
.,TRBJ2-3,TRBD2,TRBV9,CASSVEVAGGYTDTQYF,TGTGCCAGCAGCGTAGAGGTAGCGGGGGGGTACACAGATACGCAGTATTTT
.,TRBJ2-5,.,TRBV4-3,CASSSGQGGVETQYF,TGCGCCAGCAGCTCCGGGCAGGGGGGAGTAGAGACCCAGTACTTC
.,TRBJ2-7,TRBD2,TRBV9,CASSVSAGTSGTYEQYF,TGTGCCAGCAGCGTCTCTGCCGGGACTAGCGGTACCTACGAGCAGTACTTC
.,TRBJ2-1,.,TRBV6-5,CASSPRLWPRRDEQFF,TGTGCCAGCAGTCCCCGGTTGTGGCCCAGGCGGGATGAGCAGTTCTTC
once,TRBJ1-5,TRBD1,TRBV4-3,CASSHTEGATPQHF,TGCGCCAGCAGCCACACAGAGGGGGCGACGCCCCAGCATTTT
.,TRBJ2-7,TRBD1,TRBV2,CASSDPGQGKGYEQYF,TGTGCCAGCAGTGATCCGGGACAGGGTAAGGGCTACGAGCAGTACTTC
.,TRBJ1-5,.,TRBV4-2,CASSQDRSGAGNQPQHF,TGTGCCAGCAGCCAAGATAGGTCGGGGGCCGGCAATCAGCCCCAGCATTTT
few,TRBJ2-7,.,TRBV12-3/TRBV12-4,CASSFRLAHEQYF,TGTGCCAGCAGTTTTCGGCTGGCCCACGAGCAGTACTTC
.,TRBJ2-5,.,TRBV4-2,CASSLIGTNLRETQYF,TGTGCCAGCAGCCTAATCGGGACAAATTTACGAGAGACCCAGTACTTC
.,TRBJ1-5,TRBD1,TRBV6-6,CASSSGTGINQPQHF,TGTGCCAGCAGCTCCGGGACAGGGATTAATCAGCCCCAGCATTTT
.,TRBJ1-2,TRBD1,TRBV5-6,CASSFAGRGDGYTF,TGTGCCAGCAGCTTTGCGGGCAGGGGGGATGGCTACACCTTC
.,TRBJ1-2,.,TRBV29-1,CSVDITSHGYTF,TGCAGCGTTGATATTACAAGCCATGGCTACACCTTC
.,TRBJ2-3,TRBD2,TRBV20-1,CSARSLRGGGSDTQYF,TGCAGTGCTAGATCCCTCCGGGGGGGCGGGTCAGATACGCAGTATTTT
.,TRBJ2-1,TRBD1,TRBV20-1,CSARVAGGSNEQFF,TGCAGTGCTAGAGTGGCAGGGGGCTCCAATGAGCAGTTCTTC
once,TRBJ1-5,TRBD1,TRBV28,CASSRTGSIQPQHF,TGCGCCAGCAGTCGGACAGGGAGTATTCAGCCCCAGCATTTT
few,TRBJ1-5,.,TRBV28,CASKWGRMGNQPQHF,TGTGCCAGCAAATGGGGTAGGATGGGCAATCAGCCCCAGCATTTT
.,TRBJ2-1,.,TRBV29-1,CSVDRDGNEQFF,TGCAGCGTTGACAGGGACGGCAATGAGCAGTTCTTC
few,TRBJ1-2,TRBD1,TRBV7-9,CASSFQTAGTGGYGYTF,TGTGCCAGCAGCTTCCAGACGGCGGGGACAGGGGGTTATGGCTACACCTTC
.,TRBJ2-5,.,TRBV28,CAGSLVGVGETQYF,TGTGCCGGCAGTTTAGTAGGGGTGGGAGAGACCCAGTACTTC
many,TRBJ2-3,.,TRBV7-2,CASSPGTRGTDTQYF,TGTGCCAGCTCGCCGGGGACACGGGGCACAGATACGCAGTATTTT
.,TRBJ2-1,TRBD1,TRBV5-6,CASSLEGTAYEQFF,TGTGCCAGCAGCTTGGAAGGGACAGCCTACGAGCAGTTCTTC
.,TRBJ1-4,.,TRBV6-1,CASSNPGDGSEKLFF,TGTGCCAGCAGCAACCCGGGGGATGGTAGTGAAAAACTGTTTTTT
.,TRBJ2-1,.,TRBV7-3,CASSQPLLAGQNEQFF,TGTGCCAGCAGCCAACCCCTCCTGGCGGGCCAGAATGAGCAGTTCTTC
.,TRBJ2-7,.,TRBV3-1,CASSQGATAYEQYF,TGTGCCAGCAGCCAAGGGGCGACAGCCTACGAGCAGTACTTC
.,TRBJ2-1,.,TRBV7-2,CASSGGHWGYEQFF,TGTGCCAGCAGCGGGGGGCACTGGGGGTATGAGCAGTTCTTC
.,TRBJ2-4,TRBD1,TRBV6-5,CASSSRPGQGANIQYF,TGTGCCAGCAGTTCTCGTCCGGGACAGGGGGCGAACATTCAGTACTTC
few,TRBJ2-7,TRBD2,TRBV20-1,CSARGLAGTLYEQYF,TGCAGTGCTAGAGGACTAGCGGGGACTCTCTACGAGCAGTACTTC
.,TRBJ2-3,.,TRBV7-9,CASRPVGVQVPGTQYF,TGTGCCAGCAGACCAGTGGGGGTCCAGGTACCGGGTACGCAGTATTTT
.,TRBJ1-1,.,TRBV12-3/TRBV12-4,CASSHPSTGYTEAFF,TGTGCCAGCAGTCACCCGTCCACAGGCTACACTGAAGCTTTCTTT
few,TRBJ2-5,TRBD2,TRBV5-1,CASSLSTTSGGQETQYF,TGCGCCAGCAGCTTATCGACGACTAGCGGGGGCCAAGAGACCCAGTACTTC
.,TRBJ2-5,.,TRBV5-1,CASARSQETQYF,TGCGCCAGCGCTCGAAGCCAAGAGACCCAGTACTTC
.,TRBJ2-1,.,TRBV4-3,CASSQDLCGNEQFF,TGCGCCAGCAGCCAAGATCTGTGTGGTAATGAGCAGTTCTTC
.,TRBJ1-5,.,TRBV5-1,CASSLDPTGNGPQHF,TGCGCCAGCAGCTTGGATCCCACAGGCAATGGGCCCCAGCATTTT